This TCR beta chain derives from a study of hypomethylating agent response in myelodysplastic syndrome. Overall study: Responders were about 6 patients with complete response or hematologic improvement; five were non-responders.

This clone was found once. This CDR3 is 13 amino acids long. Germline CDR1 SGHTA, CDR2 FQGNSA. V was clipped by 5 bases and J by 9 bases, with 13 bases between them. As processed by the authors: Of approximately 150,000 unique clonotypes, 1.5% to 2% were previously reported viral-epitope-specific in VDJdb. Only in-frame clones appear in the TCRdb table, and some are missing; sequencing was by immunoSEQ multiplex PCR. That table is the source of V, J and clone size, and D and trimming were worked out from the DNA. The sample lists about 4,900 clones, 80% to 85% seen once, with 20% to 25% in the top ten.

V is TRBV7-2 and J is TRBJ1-4, with D unclear. This receptor was identified in a human donor with myelodysplastic syndrome. The sequencing used bone marrow, collected before or after starting hypomethylating agent treatment for myelodysplastic syndrome (not recorded which). DNA for the CDR3: TGTGCCAGCAGCCCAACGGGTTGGCAAAAACTGTTTTTT. It is translated as CASSPTGWQKLFF.